These 6 T cell receptor beta chains share one sample of origin, sequenced in a study of blood T cell repertoires in COVID-19. Sequencing used immunoSEQ multiplex PCR; TCRdb keeps in-frame clones, though not all of them. The data contain hundreds of thousands of clones, approximately 92% of them singletons. Sequencing input: PBMCs or T cells enriched from blood (not recorded which). The receptors here all came from a woman between 18 and 29 years old who had recovered from COVID-19.

The chain has TRBV5-1 and TRBJ2-5; 8 bases line up with TRBD2. Trimming removed 0 bases from V and 7 bases from J; junction bases left unmatched: 14. The CDR3 runs 17 residues. In germline, CDR1 is SGHRS, CDR2 YFSETQ. This chain's CDR3 is CASSLAGGDPNFWTQYF. In DNA form, the CDR3 reads TGCGCCAGCAGCTTGGCCGGGGGGGACCCAAATTTTTGGACCCAGTACTTC. The full variable domain, rest sourced from reference TRBV5-1 and TRBJ2-5, is KAGVTQTPRYLIKTRGQQVTLSCSPISGHRSVSWYQQTPGQGLQFLFEYFSETQRNKGNFPGRFSGRQFSNSRSEMNVSTLELGDSALYLCASSLAGGDPNFWTQYFGPGTRLLVL.

This clone is a singleton in its sample. The chain links TRBV5-4 to TRBJ2-5, with 8 positions matching TRBD1. Germline CDR1 and CDR2: SGHNT and YYREEE (reference sequence). The CDR3 is 15 amino acids. V dropped 2 bases and J dropped 4; count of bases not matched to a gene: 7. CDR3 residues: CASSFLQGAGETQYF. CDR3 nucleotides: TGTGCCAGCAGCTTTTTGCAGGGGGCAGGAGAGACCCAGTACTTC.

J is TRBJ2-5 and V is TRBV5-1; TRBD1 matches at 12 bases. The CDR3 totals 16 residues. CDR1 and CDR2 (germline): SGHRS, YFSETQ. With 4 bases clipped from V and 5 bases from J, the junction kept 9 bases outside the gene matches. CDR3 bases: TGCGCCAGCAGCCTCGGGACAGGGGGCGGAAGGGAGACCCAGTACTTC. Encoded protein: CASSLGTGGGRETQYF.

In DNA form, the CDR3 reads TGCGCCAGCAGCTTGGGGTCCCAGGGGGCCTATGGCTACACCTTC. Protein: CASSLGSQGAYGYTF. V gene TRBV5-1 combines with J gene TRBJ1-2; 8 bases line up with TRBD1. With V trimmed by 0 bases and J by 4 bases, 5 bases remained unmatched. Per the germline V gene, CDR1 is SGHRS and CDR2 is YFSETQ. The CDR3 has 15 residues.

The chain links TRBV28 to TRBJ1-5; TRBD1 is a possible D gene (6 bases). Trimming took 4 bases from V and 5 from J, leaving 12 bases between them. Germline V gene sequence: CDR1 MDHEN, CDR2 SYDVKM. The CDR3 is made up of 14 amino acids. Here the CDR3 reads CASSWTVGYQPQHF. The DNA for the CDR3 is TGTGCCAGCAGTTGGACAGTCGGATATCAGCCCCAGCATTTT.

This chain links TRBV5-5 with TRBJ1-2, with D possibly matching TRBD1 (6 bases). The CDR3 is 12 residues long. Germline lookup yields CDR1 SGHKS and CDR2 YYEKEE (reference sequence). Trimming removed 3 bases from V and 8 bases from J, with 11 bases in between. CDR3 sequence reads: CASSYDRMGYTF. CDR3 nucleotides: TGTGCCAGCAGCTATGACAGGATGGGCTACACCTTC. Drawing the rest from reference TRBV5-5 and TRBJ1-2, the complete variable domain is DAGVTQSPTHLIKTRGQQVTLRCSPISGHKSVSWYQQVLGQGPQFIFQYYEKEERGRGNFPDRFSARQFPNYSSELNVNALLLGDSALYLCASSYDRMGYTFGSGTRLTVV.